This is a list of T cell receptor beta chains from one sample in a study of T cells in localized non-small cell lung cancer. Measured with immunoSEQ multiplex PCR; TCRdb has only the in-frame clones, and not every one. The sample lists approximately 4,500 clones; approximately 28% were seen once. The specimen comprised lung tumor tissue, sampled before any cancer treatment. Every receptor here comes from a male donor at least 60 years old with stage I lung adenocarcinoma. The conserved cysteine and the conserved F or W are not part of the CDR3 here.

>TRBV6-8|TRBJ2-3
ASRGQGIFNTQY
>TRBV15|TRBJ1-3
ATSKGRSSGNTIY
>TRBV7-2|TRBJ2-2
ASSQEIPGELF
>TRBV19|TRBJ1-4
ASSTDRLGNEKLF
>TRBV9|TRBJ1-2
ASSVEDSQGYT
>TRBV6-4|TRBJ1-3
ASSLGNTIY
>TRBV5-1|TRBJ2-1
ASSLVWDSYNEQF
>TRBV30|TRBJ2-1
AWSVTGGAFNEQF
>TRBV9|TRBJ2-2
ASSEKPGQGRSGELF
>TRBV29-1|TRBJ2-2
SAREINTGELF
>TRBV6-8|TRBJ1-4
ASMAATNEKLF
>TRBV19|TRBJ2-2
ASRDRDSNTGELF
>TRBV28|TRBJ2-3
ATMGTGGTDTQY
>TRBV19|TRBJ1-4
ASTPNGRKLF
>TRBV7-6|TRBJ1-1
ASSLLPGNTEAF
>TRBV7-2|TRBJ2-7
ASSFGSEGEQY
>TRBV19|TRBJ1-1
ASSIPGANTEAF
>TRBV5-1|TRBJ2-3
ASSLARGGTDTQY
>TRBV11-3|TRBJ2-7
ASSLDSGFYEQY
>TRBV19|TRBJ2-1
ASSIGTGGYNEQF
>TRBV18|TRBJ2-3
ASSRDRENTQY
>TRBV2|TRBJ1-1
ASSEGMRGANTEAF
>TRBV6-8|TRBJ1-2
ASSGRDRGNGYT
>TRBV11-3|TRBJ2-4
ASSLQDDTLLGY
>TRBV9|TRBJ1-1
ASSVLTPEAF
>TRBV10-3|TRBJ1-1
AISEYGTGGAVNTEAF
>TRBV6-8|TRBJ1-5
ASVGGNNQPQH
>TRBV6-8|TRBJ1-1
ASSSIPGQGAENTEAF
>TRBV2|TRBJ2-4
ASSEALRNIQY
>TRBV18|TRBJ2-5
ASSPARETQY
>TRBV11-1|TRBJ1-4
ASSLGLGTATNEKLF
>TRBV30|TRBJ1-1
AWSSGTGSTEAF
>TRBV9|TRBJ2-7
ASSAGQGTEQY
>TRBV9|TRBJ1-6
ASSEGQGAGNSPLH
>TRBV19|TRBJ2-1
ASNQGKRSYNEQF
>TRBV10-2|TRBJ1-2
ASSAGGAKLGYT
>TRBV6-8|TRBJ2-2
AQGLAGFTGELF
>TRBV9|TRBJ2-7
ASSVASGGFEQY
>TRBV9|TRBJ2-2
ASSTATGEFTGELF
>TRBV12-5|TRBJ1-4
ASTYTRVDTNEKLF
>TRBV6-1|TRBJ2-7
ASSEVGDRVAYEQY
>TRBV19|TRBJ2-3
ASIGQGKDTQY
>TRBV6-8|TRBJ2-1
ASSYGNAGWNEQF
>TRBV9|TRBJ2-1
ASSAVSSRNYNEQF
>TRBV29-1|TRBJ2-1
SVEAYRDEQF
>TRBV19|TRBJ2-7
ASSRGLYEQY
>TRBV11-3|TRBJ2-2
ASSLGSWRTGELF
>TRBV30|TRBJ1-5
AWRTGAGQPQH
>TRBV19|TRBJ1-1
ASRTGGMGTEAF
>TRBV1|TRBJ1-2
ASSQAGTVNYGYT
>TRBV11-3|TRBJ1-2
ASSLEFTGLGLGAS
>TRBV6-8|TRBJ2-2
ASSYSTGASTGELF
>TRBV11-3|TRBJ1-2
ASSLDNSLNYGYT